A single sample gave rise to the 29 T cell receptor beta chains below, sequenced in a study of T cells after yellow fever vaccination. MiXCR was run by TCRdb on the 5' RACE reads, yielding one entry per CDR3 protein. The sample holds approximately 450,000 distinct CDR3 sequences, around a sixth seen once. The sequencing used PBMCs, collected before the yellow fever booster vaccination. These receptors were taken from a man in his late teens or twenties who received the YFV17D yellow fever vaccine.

The CDR3: CASSSLDRLRQPQHF. The CDR3 region has the DNA TGTGCCAGCAGCTCCCTCGACAGGCTCAGACAGCCCCAGCATTTT. This chain uses TRBV7-2 with TRBJ1-5, with D tentatively TRBD1 (6 bases). Germline V gene data show CDR1 as SGHTA and CDR2 as FQGNSA. Trimming shortened V by 4 bases and J by 7 bases, and 17 bases separated the two germline ends. This CDR3 contains 15 residues.

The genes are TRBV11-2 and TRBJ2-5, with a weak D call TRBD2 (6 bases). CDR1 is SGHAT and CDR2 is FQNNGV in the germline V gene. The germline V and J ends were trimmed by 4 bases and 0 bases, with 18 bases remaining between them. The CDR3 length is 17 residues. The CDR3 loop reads CASSSPDGSGYQETQYF. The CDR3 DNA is TGTGCCAGCAGCTCCCCGGACGGGAGCGGATACCAAGAGACCCAGTACTTC.

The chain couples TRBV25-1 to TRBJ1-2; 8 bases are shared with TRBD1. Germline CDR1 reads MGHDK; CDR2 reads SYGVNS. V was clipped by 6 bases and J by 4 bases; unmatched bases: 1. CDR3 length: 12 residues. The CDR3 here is CASRGQGYGYTF. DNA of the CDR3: TGTGCCAGCAGAGGACAGGGCTATGGCTACACCTTC.

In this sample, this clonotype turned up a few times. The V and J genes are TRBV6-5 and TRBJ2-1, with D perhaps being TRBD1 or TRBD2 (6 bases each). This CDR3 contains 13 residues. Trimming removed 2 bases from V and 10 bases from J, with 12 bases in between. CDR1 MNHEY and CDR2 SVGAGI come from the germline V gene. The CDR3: CASSYVDGGEQFF. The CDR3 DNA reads TGTGCCAGCAGTTACGTCGACGGGGGCGAGCAGTTCTTC.

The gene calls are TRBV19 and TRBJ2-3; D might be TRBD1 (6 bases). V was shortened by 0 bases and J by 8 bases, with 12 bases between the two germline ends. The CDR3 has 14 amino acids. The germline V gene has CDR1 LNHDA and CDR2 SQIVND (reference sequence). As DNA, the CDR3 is TGTGCCAGTAGTATAGAAACCGGGACATCTACGCAGTATTTT. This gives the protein CASSIETGTSTQYF.

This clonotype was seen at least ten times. The DNA for the CDR3 is TGCGCCAGCAGCTTGGACGGGACTACCGAAGAGACCCAGTACTTC. The encoded protein is CASSLDGTTEETQYF. This rearrangement joins TRBV5-1 to TRBJ2-5, with TRBD2 matching 7 bases. CDR3 length equals 15 residues. Trimming at V came to 0 bases and at J to 3 bases, leaving 5 bases not matched to a gene. CDR1 and CDR2 (germline): SGHRS, YFSETQ. Variable domain in full (rest from reference TRBV5-1 and TRBJ2-5): KAGVTQTPRYLIKTRGQQVTLSCSPISGHRSVSWYQQTPGQGLQFLFEYFSETQRNKGNFPGRFSGRQFSNSRSEMNVSTLELGDSALYLCASSLDGTTEETQYFGPGTRLLVL.

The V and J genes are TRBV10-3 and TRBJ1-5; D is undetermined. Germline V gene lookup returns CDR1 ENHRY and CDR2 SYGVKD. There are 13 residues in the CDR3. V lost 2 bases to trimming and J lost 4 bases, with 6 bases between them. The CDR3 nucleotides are TGTGCCATCAGTGAGGGAGAAAATCAGCCCCAGCATTTT. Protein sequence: CAISEGENQPQHF.

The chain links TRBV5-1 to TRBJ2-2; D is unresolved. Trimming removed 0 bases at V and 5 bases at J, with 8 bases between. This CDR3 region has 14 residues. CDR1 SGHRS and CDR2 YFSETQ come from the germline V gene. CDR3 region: CASSLVVETGELFF. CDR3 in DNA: TGCGCCAGCAGCTTGGTCGTGGAGACCGGGGAGCTGTTTTTT.

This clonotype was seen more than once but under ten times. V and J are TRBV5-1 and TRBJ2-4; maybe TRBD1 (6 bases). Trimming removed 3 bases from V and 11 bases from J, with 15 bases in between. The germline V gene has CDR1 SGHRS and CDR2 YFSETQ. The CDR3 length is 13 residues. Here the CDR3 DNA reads TGCGCCAGCAGCTCCCGACAGGATGGGTTTCAGTACTTC. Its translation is CASSSRQDGFQYF. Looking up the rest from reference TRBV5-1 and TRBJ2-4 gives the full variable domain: KAGVTQTPRYLIKTRGQQVTLSCSPISGHRSVSWYQQTPGQGLQFLFEYFSETQRNKGNFPGRFSGRQFSNSRSEMNVSTLELGDSALYLCASSSRQDGFQYFGAGTRLSVL.

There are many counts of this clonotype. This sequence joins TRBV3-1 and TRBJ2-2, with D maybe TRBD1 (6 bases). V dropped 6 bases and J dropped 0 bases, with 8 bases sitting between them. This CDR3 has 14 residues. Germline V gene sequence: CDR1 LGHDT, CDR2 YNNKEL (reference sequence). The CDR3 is CASRTGANTGELFF. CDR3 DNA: TGTGCCAGCAGGACAGGAGCGAACACCGGGGAGCTGTTTTTT.

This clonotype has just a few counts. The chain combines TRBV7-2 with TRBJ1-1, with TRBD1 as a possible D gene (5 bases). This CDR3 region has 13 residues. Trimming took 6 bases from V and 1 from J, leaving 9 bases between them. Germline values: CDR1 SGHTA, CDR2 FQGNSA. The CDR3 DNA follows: TGTGCCAGCAGGCGGGACGGGAACACTGAAGCTTTCTTT. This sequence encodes CASRRDGNTEAFF.

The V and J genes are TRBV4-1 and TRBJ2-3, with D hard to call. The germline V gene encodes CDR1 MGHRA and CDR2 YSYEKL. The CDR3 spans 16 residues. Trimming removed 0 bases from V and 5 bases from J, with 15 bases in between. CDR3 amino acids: CASSQDQGPVGDTQYF. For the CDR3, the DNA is TGCGCCAGCAGCCAAGATCAAGGCCCGGTGGGAGATACGCAGTATTTT.

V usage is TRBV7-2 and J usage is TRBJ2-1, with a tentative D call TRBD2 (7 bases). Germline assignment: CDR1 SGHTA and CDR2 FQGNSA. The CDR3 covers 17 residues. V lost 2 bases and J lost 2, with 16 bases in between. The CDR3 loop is CASSLFGAGDTYNEQFF. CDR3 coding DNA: TGTGCCAGCAGCTTATTCGGGGCGGGGGACACCTACAATGAGCAGTTCTTC. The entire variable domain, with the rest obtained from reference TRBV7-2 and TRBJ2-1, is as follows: GAGVSQSPSNKVTEKGKDVELRCDPISGHTALYWYRQSLGQGLEFLIYFQGNSAPDKSGLPSDRFSAERTGGSVSTLTIQRTQQEDSAVYLCASSLFGAGDTYNEQFFGPGTRLTVL.

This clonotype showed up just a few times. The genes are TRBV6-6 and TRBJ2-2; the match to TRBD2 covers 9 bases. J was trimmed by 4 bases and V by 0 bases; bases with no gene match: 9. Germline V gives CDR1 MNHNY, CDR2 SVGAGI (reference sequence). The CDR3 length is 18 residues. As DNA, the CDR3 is TGTGCCAGCAGTTACTCGATATCTGCGGGGGGGCCCACCGGGGAGCTGTTTTTT. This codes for CASSYSISAGGPTGELFF.

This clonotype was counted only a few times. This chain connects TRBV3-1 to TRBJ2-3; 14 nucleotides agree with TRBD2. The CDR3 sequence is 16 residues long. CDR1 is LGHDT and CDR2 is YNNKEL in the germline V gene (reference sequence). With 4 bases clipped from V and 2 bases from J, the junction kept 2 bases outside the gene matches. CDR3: CASSPGLAGVTDTQYF. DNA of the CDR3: TGTGCCAGCAGCCCGGGACTAGCGGGGGTCACAGATACGCAGTATTTT.

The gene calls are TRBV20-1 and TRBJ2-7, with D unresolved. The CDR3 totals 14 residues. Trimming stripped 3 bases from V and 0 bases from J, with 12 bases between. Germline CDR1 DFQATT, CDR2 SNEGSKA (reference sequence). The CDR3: CSARNGFFSYEQYV. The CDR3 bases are TGCAGTGCTAGGAATGGGTTTTTCTCCTACGAGCAGTACGTC.

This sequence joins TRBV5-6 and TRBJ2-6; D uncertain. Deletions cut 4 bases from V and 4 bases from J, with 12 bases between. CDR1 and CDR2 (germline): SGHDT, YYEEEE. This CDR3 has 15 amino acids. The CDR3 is CASSESLWGANVLTF. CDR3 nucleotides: TGTGCCAGCAGCGAGAGTCTATGGGGGGCCAACGTCCTGACTTTC.

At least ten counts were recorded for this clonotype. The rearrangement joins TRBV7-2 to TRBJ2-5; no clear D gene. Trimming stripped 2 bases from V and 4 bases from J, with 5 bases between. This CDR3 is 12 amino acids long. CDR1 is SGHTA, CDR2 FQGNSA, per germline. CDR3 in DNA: TGTGCCAGCAGCTTATACGTAGAGACCCAGTACTTC. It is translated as CASSLYVETQYF.

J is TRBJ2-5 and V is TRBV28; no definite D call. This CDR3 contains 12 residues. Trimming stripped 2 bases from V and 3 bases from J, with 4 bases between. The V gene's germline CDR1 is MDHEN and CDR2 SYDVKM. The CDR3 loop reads CASSLTKETQYF. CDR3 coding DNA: TGTGCCAGCAGTTTAACAAAAGAGACCCAGTACTTC.

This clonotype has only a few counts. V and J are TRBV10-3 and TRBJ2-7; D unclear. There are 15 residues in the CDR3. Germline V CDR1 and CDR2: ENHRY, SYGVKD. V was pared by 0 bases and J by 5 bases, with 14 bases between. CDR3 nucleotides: TGTGCCATCAGTGAGTCGATCAAGTCGGGCCACGAGCAGTACGTC. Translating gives CAISESIKSGHEQYV.

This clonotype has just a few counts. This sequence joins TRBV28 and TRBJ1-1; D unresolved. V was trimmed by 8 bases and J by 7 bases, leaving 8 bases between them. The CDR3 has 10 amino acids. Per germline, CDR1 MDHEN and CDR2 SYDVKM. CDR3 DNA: TGTGCCAGCGTCGGGGTTGAAGCTTTCTTT. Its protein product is CASVGVEAFF.

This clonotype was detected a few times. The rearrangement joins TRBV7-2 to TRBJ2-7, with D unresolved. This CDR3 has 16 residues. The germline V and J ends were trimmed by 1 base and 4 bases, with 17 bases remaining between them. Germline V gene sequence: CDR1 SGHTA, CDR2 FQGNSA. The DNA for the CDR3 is TGTGCCAGCAGCTTAGTTTCCGGCTCCAGCTGGTACGAGCAGTACTTC. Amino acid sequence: CASSLVSGSSWYEQYF.

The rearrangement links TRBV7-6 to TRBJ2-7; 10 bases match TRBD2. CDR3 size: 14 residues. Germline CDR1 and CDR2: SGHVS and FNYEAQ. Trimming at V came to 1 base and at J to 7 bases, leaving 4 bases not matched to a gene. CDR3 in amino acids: CASSLVASGGEQYF. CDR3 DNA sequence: TGTGCCAGCAGCTTAGTGGCTAGCGGGGGTGAGCAGTACTTC. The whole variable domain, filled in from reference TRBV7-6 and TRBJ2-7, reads GAGVSQSPRYKVTKRGQDVALRCDPISGHVSLYWYRQALGQGPEFLTYFNYEAQQDKSGLPNDRFSAERPEGSISTLTIQRTEQRDSAMYRCASSLVASGGEQYFGPGTRLTVT.

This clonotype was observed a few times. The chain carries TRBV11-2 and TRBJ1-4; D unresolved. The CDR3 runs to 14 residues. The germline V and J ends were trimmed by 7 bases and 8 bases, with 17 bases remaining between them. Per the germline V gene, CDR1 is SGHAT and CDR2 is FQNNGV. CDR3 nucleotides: TGTGCCAGCACCTCTGGACCACTAGACGAAAAACTGTTTTTT. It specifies CASTSGPLDEKLFF.

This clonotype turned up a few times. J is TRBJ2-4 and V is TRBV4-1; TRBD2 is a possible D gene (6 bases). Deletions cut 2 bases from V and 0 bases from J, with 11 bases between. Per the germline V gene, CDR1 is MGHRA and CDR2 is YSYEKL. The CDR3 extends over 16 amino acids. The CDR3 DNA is TGCGCCAGCAGCCAATGGTCGGGGGTAGCCAAAAACATTCAGTACTTC. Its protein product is CASSQWSGVAKNIQYF.

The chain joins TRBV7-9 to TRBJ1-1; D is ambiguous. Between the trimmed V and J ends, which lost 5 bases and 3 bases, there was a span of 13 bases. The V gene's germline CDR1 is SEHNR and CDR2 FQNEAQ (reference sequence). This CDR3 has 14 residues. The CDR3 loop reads CASSPRRQDTEAFF. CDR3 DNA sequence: TGTGCCAGCAGCCCACGAAGGCAGGACACTGAAGCTTTCTTT. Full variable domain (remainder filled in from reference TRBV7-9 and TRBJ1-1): DTGVSQNPRHKITKRGQNVTFRCDPISEHNRLYWYRQTLGQGPEFLTYFQNEAQLEKSRLLSDRFSAERPKGSFSTLEIQRTEQGDSAMYLCASSPRRQDTEAFFGQGTRLTVV.

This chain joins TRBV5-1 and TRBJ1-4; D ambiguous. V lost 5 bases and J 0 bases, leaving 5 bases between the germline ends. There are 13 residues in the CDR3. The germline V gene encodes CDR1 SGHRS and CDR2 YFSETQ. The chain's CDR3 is CASSPSTNEKLFF. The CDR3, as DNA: TGCGCCAGCAGTCCGTCAACTAATGAAAAACTGTTTTTT.

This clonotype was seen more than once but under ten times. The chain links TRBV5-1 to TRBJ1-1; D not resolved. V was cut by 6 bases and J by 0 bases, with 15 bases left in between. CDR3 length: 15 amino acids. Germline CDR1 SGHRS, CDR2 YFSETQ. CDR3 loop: CASTPPGRMNTEAFF. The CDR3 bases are TGCGCCAGCACCCCCCCAGGACGGATGAACACTGAAGCTTTCTTT.

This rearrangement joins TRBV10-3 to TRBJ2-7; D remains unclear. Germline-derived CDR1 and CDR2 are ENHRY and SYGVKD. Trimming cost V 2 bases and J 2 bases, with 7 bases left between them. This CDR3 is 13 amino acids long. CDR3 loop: CAISEQTTYEQYV. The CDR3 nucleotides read TGTGCCATCAGTGAGCAAACCACCTACGAGCAGTACGTC.